One and the same sample provided the 18 T cell receptor beta chains below, sequenced in a study of blood T cell repertoires in COVID-19. Method: immunoSEQ multiplex PCR; TCRdb's copy keeps in-frame clones and lacks some. This sample has 130,000 to 150,000 clones, with 87% found just once. Material: PBMCs or T cells enriched from blood (not recorded which). The origin of the receptors is a woman between 40 and 50 years old who had been exposed to COVID-19.

The chain combines TRBV3-1 (or the pseudogene TRBV3-2) with TRBJ2-4; 9 positions match TRBD1. The V and J ends lost 2 bases and 5 bases, in that order; junction bases with no gene match: 7. The CDR3 totals 16 residues. Per the germline V gene, CDR1 is LGHDT and CDR2 is YNNKEL (reference sequence). CDR3 bases: TGTGCCAGCAGCCAAAAGATACAGGGGGCGGAAAACATTCAGTACTTC. Translating gives CASSQKIQGAENIQYF.

The chain uses TRBV6-5 and TRBJ2-1, with 8 bases fitting TRBD2. Germline loops: CDR1 MNHEY, CDR2 SVGAGI. The CDR3 sequence is 15 residues long. J gave up 7 bases and V 5 bases, and 10 bases lay outside the gene matches. Here the CDR3 DNA reads TGTGCCAGCAGTCAAACTAGCGGTCTTATGAATGAGCAGTTCTTC. Translating gives CASSQTSGLMNEQFF.

This rearrangement joins TRBV7-3 to TRBJ1-1, with D uncertain. The CDR3 extends over 14 amino acids. Germline V gene data show CDR1 as SGHTA and CDR2 as FQGTGA. Trimming removed 10 bases at V and 3 bases at J, with 18 bases between. CDR3 nucleotides: TGTGCCACCCATCCCGGGAGGGCTCACACTGAAGCTTTCTTT. This codes for CATHPGRAHTEAFF.

This CDR3 reads CASSLASKTSTDTQYF. The CDR3 nucleotides are TGCGCCAGCAGCTTGGCGTCAAAGACTAGCACAGATACGCAGTATTTT. The V gene is TRBV5-1, the J gene TRBJ2-3; D gene unclear. The V end lost 0 bases, the J end lost 0 bases, and 11 bases lay between the germline ends. This CDR3 contains 16 residues. Germline CDR1 SGHRS, CDR2 YFSETQ.

The chain joins TRBV6-5 to TRBJ2-1, with 8 bases that match TRBD2. This CDR3 has 16 amino acids. The germline gives CDR1 MNHEY, CDR2 SVGAGI. With V trimmed by 0 bases and J by 10 bases, 11 bases remained unmatched. CDR3 in amino acids: CASSYSAGTRVEEQFF. In DNA form, the CDR3 reads TGTGCCAGCAGTTACTCAGCCGGGACTAGAGTTGAGGAGCAGTTCTTC.

J is TRBJ2-1 and V is TRBV9; 7 bases agree with TRBD2. The ends lost 3 bases at V and 3 bases at J; junction bases unmatched: 6. Germline CDR1 is SGDLS and CDR2 is YYNGEE. This CDR3 comprises 15 residues. CDR3 in amino acids: CASSEASGVYNEQFF. CDR3 nucleotides: TGTGCCAGCAGCGAGGCTAGCGGAGTCTACAATGAGCAGTTCTTC.

This clone was recorded only once. V gene TRBV27 combines with J gene TRBJ2-3; 7 nucleotides agree with TRBD1. CDR1 is MNHEY and CDR2 is SMNVEV in the germline V gene (reference sequence). The length of the CDR3 is 16 residues. Trimming cost V 4 bases and J 2 bases; bases outside gene matches: 9. CDR3 DNA sequence: TGTGCCAGCAGTTCTCCACGACAGGGAGACACAGATACGCAGTATTTT. Protein: CASSSPRQGDTDTQYF.

V usage is TRBV24-1 and J usage is TRBJ2-1; 10 nucleotides agree with TRBD2. The CDR3 is 15 amino acids. V was pared by 3 bases and J by 8 bases, with 6 bases of the junction left unmatched. Germline lookup yields CDR1 KGHDR and CDR2 SFDVKD. CDR3 DNA: TGTGCCACCAGTGATAGCGGGGGGGGGATCGATGAGCAGTTCTTC. Its translation is CATSDSGGGIDEQFF.

The V gene is TRBV5-1, the J gene TRBJ2-4; tentatively, D is TRBD2 (5 bases). The CDR3 length is 15 residues. Germline values: CDR1 SGHRS, CDR2 YFSETQ. Trimming pared 2 bases from V and 6 bases from J, leaving 15 bases between. CDR3 region: CASSFWESGLNIQYF. The DNA of the CDR3 is TGCGCCAGCAGCTTTTGGGAAAGCGGCCTAAACATTCAGTACTTC.

The chain recombines TRBV10-3 with TRBJ1-1, with 8 bases matching TRBD1. The CDR3 is made up of 14 amino acids. V shed 6 bases, J shed 4 bases, and the junction held 7 bases outside the gene matches. Germline CDR1 ENHRY, CDR2 SYGVKD. CDR3 amino acids: CAISWTGPVTEAFF. In DNA, the CDR3 is TGTGCCATCAGCTGGACAGGGCCGGTCACTGAAGCTTTCTTT.

The rearrangement joins TRBV9 to TRBJ2-7; 7 positions match TRBD1. The V gene end was trimmed by 2 bases and the J gene end by 3 bases; junction bases not matched to a gene: 2. The CDR3 consists of 13 residues. The V gene's germline CDR1 is SGDLS and CDR2 YYNGEE. The CDR3 loop reads CASSVGQNYEQYF. DNA of the CDR3: TGTGCCAGCAGCGTGGGACAGAACTACGAGCAGTACTTC.

V gene TRBV11-2 combines with J gene TRBJ1-1; D not certain. The V gene's germline CDR1 is SGHAT and CDR2 FQNNGV. The length of the CDR3 is 14 residues. V shed 0 bases and J shed 6 bases, with 11 bases lying between them. CDR3 coding DNA: TGTGCCAGCAGCTTAGATGGCGGGTACGCTGAAGCTTTCTTT. Translating gives CASSLDGGYAEAFF.

The chain's CDR3 is CASSPEPSSYNSPLHF. The CDR3 nucleotides are TGTGCCAGCAGCCCGGAGCCCAGCTCCTATAATTCACCCCTCCACTTT. The rearrangement links TRBV9 to TRBJ1-6; D gene uncertain. From germline, CDR1 is SGDLS and CDR2 YYNGEE. The CDR3 contains 16 residues. Trimming shortened V by 4 bases and J by 0 bases, and 11 bases separated the two germline ends.

This clone was recorded once. J is TRBJ1-1 and V is TRBV6-5; 9 bases are shared with TRBD1. The V segment lost 2 bases and the J segment 5 bases; nucleotides outside the gene matches: 6. The CDR3 has 15 residues. Germline V gene lookup returns CDR1 MNHEY and CDR2 SVGAGI. Here the CDR3 DNA reads TGTGCCAGCAGTTACCAGGGACAGGGATGGACTGAAGCTTTCTTT. Its protein product is CASSYQGQGWTEAFF.

The chain joins TRBV2 to TRBJ1-6; 7 bases fit TRBD1. CDR1 is SNHLY and CDR2 is FYNNEI in the germline V gene. The CDR3 is 16 amino acids. Unmatched junction bases numbered 10, after V lost 4 bases and J lost 7 bases. Written as DNA, the CDR3 is TGTGCCAGCAGTGTTGTGGGGCCAGGGGGAAATTCACCCCTCCACTTT. Its translation: CASSVVGPGGNSPLHF.

This chain connects TRBV7-2 to TRBJ1-5; TRBD1 matches at 9 bases. Unmatched junction bases numbered 0, after V lost 1 base and J lost 5 bases. From germline, CDR1 is SGHTA and CDR2 FQGNSA. There are 14 residues in the CDR3. CDR3 nucleotides: TGTGCCAGCAGCTTAGACAGGGGGCATCAGCCCCAGCATTTT. It translates to CASSLDRGHQPQHF.

The gene calls are TRBV21-1 and TRBJ2-1; whether TRBD2, the table's D call, matches the DNA was not checked. TRBV21-1 is a pseudogene segment. The CDR3 totals 17 residues. The CDR3 DNA reads TGTGCCAGCAGCAAGGGGCTAGCGGGACGCTCCTACAATGAGCAGTTCTTC. Translating it yields CASSKGLAGRSYNEQFF.

The gene calls are TRBV2 and TRBJ2-5; TRBD1 might be the D (6 bases). The CDR3 has 15 residues. V shed 2 bases and J shed 4 bases, with 14 bases lying between them. CDR1 and CDR2 from the germline V gene are SNHLY and FYNNEI. The CDR3 loop reads CASSEPQGMGETQYF. The CDR3 coding sequence is TGTGCCAGCAGTGAACCACAGGGTATGGGAGAGACCCAGTACTTC. Drawing the rest from reference TRBV2 and TRBJ2-5, the complete variable domain is EPEVTQTPSHQVTQMGQEVILRCVPISNHLYFYWYRQILGQKVEFLVSFYNNEISEKSEIFDDQFSVERPDGSNFTLKIRSTKLEDSAMYFCASSEPQGMGETQYFGPGTRLLVL.